What follows are 25 T cell receptor beta chains derived from one specimen sequenced in a study of CD8+CD57+ T cells in acquired aplastic anemia. The study profiled TCR beta VDJ and CDR3 using genomic DNA as template. Via MiXCR, TCRdb re-called the reads, giving one row per CDR3 protein. The sample yields hundreds of thousands of distinct CDR3 sequences, 25% to 40% seen once. Flow cytometry had shown expanded CD8+CD57+ cells in the patients chosen for sequencing. Sequencing was carried out using sorted CD4+, CD8+, or CD8+CD57+ T cells (not recorded which) from PBMCs. These receptors were collected from a human donor with aplastic anemia.

In this sample, this clonotype turned up many times. The chain has TRBV24-1 and TRBJ1-5; D gene ambiguous. V was cut by 2 bases and J by 2 bases, with 12 bases left in between. CDR1 KGHDR and CDR2 SFDVKD come from the germline V gene. The CDR3 contains 16 residues. The CDR3 spells CATSDSWGRGNQPQHF. CDR3 DNA sequence: TGTGCCACCAGTGATTCGTGGGGTCGAGGCAATCAGCCCCAGCATTTT.

The table lists this clonotype with a few counts. The V call is TRBV7-9, the J call TRBJ1-1; TRBD1 might be the D (6 bases). The CDR3 has 15 amino acids. Germline loops: CDR1 SEHNR, CDR2 FQNEAQ (reference sequence). V lost 5 bases to trimming and J lost 1 base, with 14 bases between them. For the CDR3, the DNA is TGTGCCAGCAGCCTACAGGGATTGAAGAACACTGAAGCTTTCTTT. Amino acid sequence: CASSLQGLKNTEAFF.

The gene calls are TRBV12-3 or TRBV12-4 and TRBJ1-3; D not certain. V lost 5 bases to trimming and J lost 5 bases, with 13 bases between them. CDR3 length: 14 residues. CDR3 bases: TGTGCCAGCAGTCTTAATGCAGGTAGAAACACCATATATTTT. This gives the protein CASSLNAGRNTIYF.

The genes are TRBV24-1 and TRBJ2-1, with D possibly TRBD1 on 6 matching bases. Trimming removed 4 bases from V and 1 base from J, with 13 bases in between. CDR3 length equals 16 residues. Germline V gene lookup returns CDR1 KGHDR and CDR2 SFDVKD. The CDR3 region is CATSEVTTGSYNEQFF. The CDR3 bases are TGTGCCACCAGTGAAGTGACAACAGGGTCCTACAATGAGCAGTTCTTC.

This chain links TRBV2 with TRBJ1-2; 9 nucleotides align to TRBD1. This CDR3 has 14 amino acids. V dropped 5 bases and J dropped 9; count of bases not matched to a gene: 10. Germline CDR1 is SNHLY and CDR2 is FYNNEI. This chain's CDR3 is CASSNTGGDWSYTF. The CDR3 DNA follows: TGTGCCAGCAGTAACACAGGGGGCGATTGGAGCTACACCTTC.

A note on this clonotype: Since the CDR3 does not end with the conserved phenylalanine or tryptophan, this likely comes from a read error. This sequence joins TRBV20-1 and TRBJ1-2; TRBD1 matches 7 bases. Germline V gene sequence: CDR1 DFQATT, CDR2 SNEGSKA (reference sequence). The J segment lost 2 bases and the V segment lost 3 bases, leaving 6 bases of the junction unmatched. CDR3 length equals 14 residues. CDR3 nucleotide sequence: TGCAGTGCTAGGACCCAGGGACAGAACTATGGCTACACCCTC. It translates to CSARTQGQNYGYTL.

This clonotype was counted a few times. The chain couples TRBV2 to TRBJ1-5, with unresolved D. The CDR3 has 14 residues. Germline CDR1 reads SNHLY; CDR2 reads FYNNEI. V lost 7 bases, J lost 7 bases, and 17 bases lay in between. The CDR3 nucleotides are TGTGCCAGCACGCCTCCCGGTCGGGAACAGCCCCAGCATTTT. The encoded protein is CASTPPGREQPQHF. Full variable domain (remainder filled in from reference TRBV2 and TRBJ1-5): EPEVTQTPSHQVTQMGQEVILRCVPISNHLYFYWYRQILGQKVEFLVSFYNNEISEKSEIFDDQFSVERPDGSNFTLKIRSTKLEDSAMYFCASTPPGREQPQHFGDGTRLSIL.

This clonotype was observed a few times. V usage is TRBV5-1 and J usage is TRBJ1-3; D gene uncertain. Germline-derived CDR1 and CDR2 are SGHRS and YFSETQ. Trimming took off 4 bases at V and 0 bases at J, with 14 bases between the two ends. This CDR3 comprises 16 residues. CDR3 sequence: CASSPDGLTSGNTIYF. Here the CDR3 DNA reads TGCGCCAGCAGCCCCGATGGGCTTACCTCTGGAAACACCATATATTTT.

The rearrangement joins TRBV7-2 to TRBJ2-5; TRBD2 is a possible D gene (6 bases). The CDR3 covers 16 residues. Per the germline V gene, CDR1 is SGHTA and CDR2 is FQGNSA. V was trimmed by 6 bases and J by 4 bases, leaving 21 bases between them. The DNA of the CDR3 is TGTGCCAGCAGGGTGGATGGAGGGTTCGGGGGAGAGACCCAGTACTTC. This sequence encodes CASRVDGGFGGETQYF.

The chain links TRBV28 to TRBJ1-2; 7 bases match TRBD1. The CDR3 runs 15 residues. J gave up 5 bases and V 7 bases, and 13 bases lay outside the gene matches. CDR1 is MDHEN and CDR2 is SYDVKM in the germline V gene. This CDR3 is CASKDGRGTVYGYTF. CDR3 in DNA: TGTGCCAGCAAAGATGGGAGGGGGACAGTTTATGGCTACACCTTC.

The chain is built from TRBV6-1 and TRBJ1-5; TRBD1 aligns across 9 bases. Germline CDR1 reads MNHNS; CDR2 reads SASEGT. J gave up 2 bases and V 4 bases, and 6 bases lay outside the gene matches. This CDR3 comprises 16 residues. CDR3: CASSGGTGYGNQPQHF. CDR3 nucleotides: TGTGCCAGCAGTGGCGGGACAGGGTATGGCAATCAGCCCCAGCATTTT.

The genes are TRBV14 and TRBJ1-3; tentatively, D is TRBD1 (5 bases). V lost 0 bases to trimming and J lost 2 bases, with 11 bases between them. The CDR3 totals 16 residues. Germline-derived CDR1 and CDR2 are SGHDN and FVKESK. The CDR3 protein is CASSQDVWGPGNTIYF. The CDR3 DNA reads as TGTGCCAGCAGCCAAGATGTTTGGGGACCTGGAAACACCATATATTTT.

V is TRBV27 and J is TRBJ2-7, with D possibly being TRBD1 or TRBD2 (5 bases each). Trimming removed 3 bases at V and 7 bases at J, with 13 bases between. Germline CDR1 MNHEY, CDR2 SMNVEV (reference sequence). This CDR3 is built from 13 residues. In nucleotides, the CDR3 is TGTGCCAGCAGTTTTAGGGGAGTATCTGAGCAGTACTTC. Translating it yields CASSFRGVSEQYF.

This clonotype was counted between two and nine times. The chain joins TRBV7-8 to TRBJ1-3; a possible D gene is TRBD1 (5 bases). The CDR3 contains 16 residues. Trimming cost V 5 bases and J 0 bases, with 14 bases left between them. The V gene's germline CDR1 is SGHVS and CDR2 FQNEAQ. Here the CDR3 reads CASSLMGRASGNTIYF. CDR3 DNA: TGTGCCAGCAGCCTGATGGGACGAGCCTCTGGAAACACCATATATTTT. Using reference TRBV7-8 and TRBJ1-3 for the parts outside the CDR3, the full variable domain is GAGVSQSPRYKVAKRGQDVALRCDPISGHVSLFWYQQALGQGPEFLTYFQNEAQLDKSGLPSDRFFAERPEGSVSTLKIQRTQQEDSAVYLCASSLMGRASGNTIYFGEGSWLTVV.

This clonotype came up once. The chain couples TRBV2 to TRBJ2-7, with 8 bases fitting TRBD2. This CDR3 region has 12 residues. In germline, CDR1 is SNHLY, CDR2 FYNNEI. The J segment lost 5 bases and the V segment lost 6 bases, leaving 3 bases of the junction unmatched. The CDR3 is CASSGRANEQYF. In DNA form, the CDR3 reads TGTGCCAGCAGCGGGAGGGCCAACGAGCAGTACTTC.

Only one count was recorded for this clonotype. V and J are TRBV20-1 and TRBJ2-7; D might be TRBD1 or TRBD2, each matching 5 bases. The CDR3 runs to 16 residues. Trimming stripped 8 bases from V and 1 base from J, with 24 bases between. Germline V gene sequence: CDR1 DFQATT, CDR2 SNEGSKA (reference sequence). The CDR3 sequence is CSTGRFRAMESYEQYF. CDR3 coding DNA: TGCAGTACGGGGCGTTTTCGGGCCATGGAGTCCTACGAGCAGTACTTC.

The sample holds a few counts of this clonotype. J is TRBJ1-2 and V is TRBV25-1; D is perhaps TRBD1 (6 bases). This CDR3 is built from 14 residues. Trimming pared 6 bases from V and 4 bases from J, leaving 15 bases between. Germline assignment: CDR1 MGHDK and CDR2 SYGVNS. CDR3 coding DNA: TGTGCCAGCAGCCCTAACAGGGATCCCTATGGCTACACCTTC. Its translation is CASSPNRDPYGYTF.

This clonotype was counted ten times or more. The J gene is TRBJ2-5, the V gene TRBV7-9; TRBD1 matches 9 bases. CDR1 and CDR2 from the germline V gene are SEHNR and FQNEAQ (reference sequence). Unmatched junction bases numbered 5, after V lost 4 bases and J lost 5 bases. CDR3 length: 14 residues. The CDR3 sequence is CASSSDRGTETQYF. Written as DNA, the CDR3 is TGTGCCAGCAGCTCCGACAGGGGGACGGAGACCCAGTACTTC.

The chain couples TRBV5-1 to TRBJ2-1, with TRBD2 matching over 7 bases. CDR1 SGHRS and CDR2 YFSETQ come from the germline V gene. The CDR3 length is 15 residues. The trim removed 0 bases at V and 2 bases at J, leaving 2 bases unmatched. CDR3 in DNA: TGCGCCAGCAGCTTGGGCGGGAGCACCTACAATGAGCAGTTCTTC. Residues: CASSLGGSTYNEQFF.

Many counts were recorded for this clonotype. CDR3 amino acids: CATSDSSGTFDQPQHF. CDR3 coding DNA: TGTGCCACCAGTGATTCTTCAGGGACTTTCGATCAGCCCCAGCATTTT. V gene TRBV24-1 combines with J gene TRBJ1-5; D is possibly TRBD1 (5 bases). Trimming took 2 bases from V and 5 from J, leaving 15 bases between them. From germline, CDR1 is KGHDR and CDR2 SFDVKD. The CDR3 is 16 amino acids.

The chain recombines TRBV6-1 with TRBJ1-2; a weak D match, TRBD1 (6 bases). Germline V gives CDR1 MNHNS, CDR2 SASEGT. The CDR3 is 16 residues long. V dropped 6 bases and J dropped 0 bases, with 17 bases sitting between them. Here the CDR3 DNA reads TGTGCCAGCAGACCGTCGACAGGAGCCGCTAACTATGGCTACACCTTC. Its protein is CASRPSTGAANYGYTF.

This clonotype showed up many times. J is TRBJ2-7 and V is TRBV5-1; D possibly corresponds to TRBD2 (5 bases). CDR1 is SGHRS and CDR2 is YFSETQ in the germline V gene. The CDR3 is 13 amino acids. The V end lost 3 bases, the J end lost 4 bases, and 11 bases lay between the germline ends. The CDR3 region has the DNA TGCGCCAGCAGCTCGGGGAATGAGTACGAGCAGTACTTC. Protein product: CASSSGNEYEQYF. Variable domain in full (rest from reference TRBV5-1 and TRBJ2-7): KAGVTQTPRYLIKTRGQQVTLSCSPISGHRSVSWYQQTPGQGLQFLFEYFSETQRNKGNFPGRFSGRQFSNSRSEMNVSTLELGDSALYLCASSSGNEYEQYFGPGTRLTVT.

This sequence joins TRBV25-1 and TRBJ1-5, with D possibly being TRBD1 (6 bases). The V gene lost 7 bases and the J gene lost 9 bases, with 16 bases spanning the gap. The CDR3 totals 13 residues. Germline CDR1 MGHDK, CDR2 SYGVNS. The CDR3, as DNA: TGTGCCAGCACATGTCGGGGAGGGGGGCCCCAGCATTTT. This encodes CASTCRGGGPQHF.

Ten or more counts support this clonotype. The rearrangement uses TRBV20-1 and TRBJ2-7; D may be TRBD1 or TRBD2 (5 bases each). V shed 7 bases and J shed 6 bases, with 16 bases lying between them. The germline CDR1 and CDR2 sequences are DFQATT and SNEGSKA (reference sequence). The CDR3 runs to 12 residues. CDR3 loop: CSVWGKGIEQYF. The CDR3 DNA is TGCAGTGTCTGGGGGAAGGGGATCGAGCAGTACTTC.

This clonotype was seen a handful of times. A much larger clone differs from this one at a single base, so this may be a read error. This chain links TRBV20-1 with TRBJ1-2; D may be TRBD1 (6 bases). Germline lookup yields CDR1 DFQATT and CDR2 SNEGSKA (reference sequence). The CDR3 runs 12 residues. The CDR3 DNA reads TGCAGTGCCAAAACAGGGAACGATGGCCACACCTTC. Protein product: CSAKTGNDGHTF.